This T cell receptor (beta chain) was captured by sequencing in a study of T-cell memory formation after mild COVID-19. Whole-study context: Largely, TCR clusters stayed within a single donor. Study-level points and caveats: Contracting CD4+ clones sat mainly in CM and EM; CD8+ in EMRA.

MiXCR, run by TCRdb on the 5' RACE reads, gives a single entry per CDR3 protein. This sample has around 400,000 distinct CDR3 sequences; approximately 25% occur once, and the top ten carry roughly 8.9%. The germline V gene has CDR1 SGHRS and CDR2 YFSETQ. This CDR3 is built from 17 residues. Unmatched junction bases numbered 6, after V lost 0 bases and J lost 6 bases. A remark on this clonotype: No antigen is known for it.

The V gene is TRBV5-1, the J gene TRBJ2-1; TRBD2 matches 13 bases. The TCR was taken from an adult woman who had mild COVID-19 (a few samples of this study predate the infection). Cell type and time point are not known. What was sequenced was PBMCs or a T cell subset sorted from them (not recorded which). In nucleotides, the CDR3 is TGCGCCAGCAGCTTGGGGACTAGCGGGGGACGCGTCAATGAGCAGTTCTTC. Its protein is CASSLGTSGGRVNEQFF.